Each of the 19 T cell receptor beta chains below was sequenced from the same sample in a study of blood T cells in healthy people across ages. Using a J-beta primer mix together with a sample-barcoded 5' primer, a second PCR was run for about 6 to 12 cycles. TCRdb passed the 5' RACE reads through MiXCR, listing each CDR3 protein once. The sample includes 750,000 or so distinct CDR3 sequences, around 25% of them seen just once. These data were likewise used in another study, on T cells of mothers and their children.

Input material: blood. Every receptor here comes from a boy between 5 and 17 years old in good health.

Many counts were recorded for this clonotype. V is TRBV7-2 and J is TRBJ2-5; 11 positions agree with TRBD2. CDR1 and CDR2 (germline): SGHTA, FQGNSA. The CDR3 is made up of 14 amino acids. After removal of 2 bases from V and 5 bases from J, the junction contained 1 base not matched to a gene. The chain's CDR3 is CASSLPSGGETQYF. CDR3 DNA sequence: TGTGCCAGCAGCTTACCTAGCGGGGGGGAGACCCAGTACTTC.

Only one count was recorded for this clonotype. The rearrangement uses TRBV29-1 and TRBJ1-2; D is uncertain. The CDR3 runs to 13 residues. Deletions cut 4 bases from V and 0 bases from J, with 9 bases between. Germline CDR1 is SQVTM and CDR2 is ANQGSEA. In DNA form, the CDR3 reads TGCAGCGTTGGGTTCACTACTAACTATGGCTACACCTTC. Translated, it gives CSVGFTTNYGYTF.

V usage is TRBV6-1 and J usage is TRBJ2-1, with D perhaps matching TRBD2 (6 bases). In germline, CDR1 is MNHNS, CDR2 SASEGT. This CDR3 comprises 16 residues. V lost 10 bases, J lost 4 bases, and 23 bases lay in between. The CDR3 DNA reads TGTGCCACCAAAAAGAAGGGGACTGGACTGTACAATGAGCAGTTCTTC. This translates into CATKKKGTGLYNEQFF.

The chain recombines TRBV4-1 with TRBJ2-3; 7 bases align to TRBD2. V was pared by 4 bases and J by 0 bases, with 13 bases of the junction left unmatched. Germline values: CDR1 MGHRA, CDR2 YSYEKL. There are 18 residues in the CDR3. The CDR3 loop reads CASSPMGGSASSTDTQYF. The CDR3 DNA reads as TGCGCCAGCAGCCCTATGGGCGGGAGCGCTTCTAGCACAGATACGCAGTATTTT.

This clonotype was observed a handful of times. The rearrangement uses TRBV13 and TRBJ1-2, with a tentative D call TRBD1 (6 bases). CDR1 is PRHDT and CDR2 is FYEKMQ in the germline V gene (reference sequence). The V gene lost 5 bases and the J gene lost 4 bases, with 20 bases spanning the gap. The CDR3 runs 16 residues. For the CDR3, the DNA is TGTGCCAGCAGCGGACGAGGGGGGCCCTACCTCTATGGCTACACCTTC. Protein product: CASSGRGGPYLYGYTF.

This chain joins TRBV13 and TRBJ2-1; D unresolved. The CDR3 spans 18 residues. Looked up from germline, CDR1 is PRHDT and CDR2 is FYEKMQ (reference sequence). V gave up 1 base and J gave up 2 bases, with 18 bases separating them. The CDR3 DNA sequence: TGTGCCAGCAGCTTAGAGGGCCCCTCTTCATATACCTACAATGAGCAGTTCTTC. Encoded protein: CASSLEGPSSYTYNEQFF.

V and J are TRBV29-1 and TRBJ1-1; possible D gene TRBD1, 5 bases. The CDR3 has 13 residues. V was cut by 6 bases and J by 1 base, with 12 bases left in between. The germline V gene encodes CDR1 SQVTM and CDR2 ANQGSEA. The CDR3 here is CSVLDGQNTEAFF. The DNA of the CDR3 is TGCAGCGTGTTGGACGGACAGAACACTGAAGCTTTCTTT. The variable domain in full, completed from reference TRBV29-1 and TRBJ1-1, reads SAVISQKPSRDICQRGTSLTIQCQVDSQVTMMFWYRQQPGQSLTLIATANQGSEATYESGFVIDKFPISRPNLTFSTLTVSNMSPEDSSIYLCSVLDGQNTEAFFGQGTRLTVV.

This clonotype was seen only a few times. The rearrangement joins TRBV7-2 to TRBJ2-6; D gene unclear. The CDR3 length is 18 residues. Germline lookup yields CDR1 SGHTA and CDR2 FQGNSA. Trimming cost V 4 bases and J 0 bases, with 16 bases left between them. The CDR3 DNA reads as TGTGCCAGCAGCTCGTCGACGAGGTTGGGCTCTGGGGCCAACGTCCTGACTTTC. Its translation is CASSSSTRLGSGANVLTF.

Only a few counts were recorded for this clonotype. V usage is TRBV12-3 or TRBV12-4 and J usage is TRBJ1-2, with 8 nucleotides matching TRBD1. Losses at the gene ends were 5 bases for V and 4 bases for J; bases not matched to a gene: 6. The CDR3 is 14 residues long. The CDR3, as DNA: TGTGCCAGCAGTCACACGGACAGGGTCTATGGCTACACCTTC. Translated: CASSHTDRVYGYTF.

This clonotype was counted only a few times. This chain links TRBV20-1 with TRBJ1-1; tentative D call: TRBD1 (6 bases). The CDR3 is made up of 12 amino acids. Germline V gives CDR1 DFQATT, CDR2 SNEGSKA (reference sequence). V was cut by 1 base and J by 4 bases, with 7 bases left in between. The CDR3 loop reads CSARGGGTEAFF. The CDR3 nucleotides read TGCAGTGCTAGAGGAGGGGGCACTGAAGCTTTCTTT.

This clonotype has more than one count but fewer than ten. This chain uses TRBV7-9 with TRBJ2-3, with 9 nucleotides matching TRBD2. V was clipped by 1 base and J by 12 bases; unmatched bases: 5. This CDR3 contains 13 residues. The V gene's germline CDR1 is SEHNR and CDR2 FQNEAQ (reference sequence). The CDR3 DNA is TGTGCCAGCAGCTTAGAGGGGACTAGCTATCAGTATTTT. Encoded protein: CASSLEGTSYQYF.

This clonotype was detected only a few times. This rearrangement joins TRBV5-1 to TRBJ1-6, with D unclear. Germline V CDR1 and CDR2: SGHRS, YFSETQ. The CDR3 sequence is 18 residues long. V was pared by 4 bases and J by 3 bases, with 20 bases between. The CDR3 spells CASSPNTAGRLYNSPLHF. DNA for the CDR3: TGCGCCAGCAGCCCGAATACGGCCGGGAGGCTCTATAATTCACCCCTCCACTTT.

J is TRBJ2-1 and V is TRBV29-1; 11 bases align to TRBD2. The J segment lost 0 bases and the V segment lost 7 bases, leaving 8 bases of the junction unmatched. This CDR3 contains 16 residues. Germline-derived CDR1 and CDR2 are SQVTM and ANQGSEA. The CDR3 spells CSGGTSGFNSYNEQFF. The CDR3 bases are TGCAGCGGTGGGACTAGCGGTTTCAACTCCTACAATGAGCAGTTCTTC.

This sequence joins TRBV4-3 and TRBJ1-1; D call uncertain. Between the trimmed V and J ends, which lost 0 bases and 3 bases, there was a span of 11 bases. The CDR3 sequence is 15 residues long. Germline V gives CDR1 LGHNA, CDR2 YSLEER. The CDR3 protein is CASSQDRGLDTEAFF. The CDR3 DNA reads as TGCGCCAGCAGCCAAGATCGGGGTTTAGACACTGAAGCTTTCTTT.

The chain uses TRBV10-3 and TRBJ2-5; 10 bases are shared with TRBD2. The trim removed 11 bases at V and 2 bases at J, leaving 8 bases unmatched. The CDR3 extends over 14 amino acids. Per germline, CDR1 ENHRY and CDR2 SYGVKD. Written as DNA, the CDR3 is TGTGCCTCAAGACCGGGACTAGCGCAAGAGACCCAGTACTTC. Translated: CASRPGLAQETQYF.

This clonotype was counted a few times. CDR3 DNA: TGTGCCAGCAGCTTCAACAGCGGGGGGGGCACAGATACGCAGTATTTT. This gives the protein CASSFNSGGGTDTQYF. This chain joins TRBV7-3 and TRBJ2-3; 10 positions agree with TRBD2. Germline V gene lookup returns CDR1 SGHTA and CDR2 FQGTGA. Unmatched junction bases numbered 4, after V lost 3 bases and J lost 1 base. The CDR3 covers 16 residues.

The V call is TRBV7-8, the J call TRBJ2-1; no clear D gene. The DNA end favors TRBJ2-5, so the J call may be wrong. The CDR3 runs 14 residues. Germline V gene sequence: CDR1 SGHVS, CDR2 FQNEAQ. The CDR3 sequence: CASSLHPSQETQYF. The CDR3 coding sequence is TGTGCCAGCAGCTTACATCCGAGTCAAGAGACCCAGTACTTC.

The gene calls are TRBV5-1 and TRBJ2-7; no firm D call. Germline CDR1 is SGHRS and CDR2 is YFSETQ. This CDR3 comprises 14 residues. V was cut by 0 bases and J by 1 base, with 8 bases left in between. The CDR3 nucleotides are TGCGCCAGCAGCTTGGAGTCCGGTTCCTACGAGCAGTACTTC. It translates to CASSLESGSYEQYF.

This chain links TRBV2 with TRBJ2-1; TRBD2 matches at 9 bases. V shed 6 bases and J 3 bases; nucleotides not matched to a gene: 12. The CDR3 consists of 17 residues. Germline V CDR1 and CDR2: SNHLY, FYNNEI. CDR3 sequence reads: CASRATMTSGSYNEQFF. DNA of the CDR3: TGTGCCAGCAGGGCCACTATGACTAGCGGCAGCTACAATGAGCAGTTCTTC.